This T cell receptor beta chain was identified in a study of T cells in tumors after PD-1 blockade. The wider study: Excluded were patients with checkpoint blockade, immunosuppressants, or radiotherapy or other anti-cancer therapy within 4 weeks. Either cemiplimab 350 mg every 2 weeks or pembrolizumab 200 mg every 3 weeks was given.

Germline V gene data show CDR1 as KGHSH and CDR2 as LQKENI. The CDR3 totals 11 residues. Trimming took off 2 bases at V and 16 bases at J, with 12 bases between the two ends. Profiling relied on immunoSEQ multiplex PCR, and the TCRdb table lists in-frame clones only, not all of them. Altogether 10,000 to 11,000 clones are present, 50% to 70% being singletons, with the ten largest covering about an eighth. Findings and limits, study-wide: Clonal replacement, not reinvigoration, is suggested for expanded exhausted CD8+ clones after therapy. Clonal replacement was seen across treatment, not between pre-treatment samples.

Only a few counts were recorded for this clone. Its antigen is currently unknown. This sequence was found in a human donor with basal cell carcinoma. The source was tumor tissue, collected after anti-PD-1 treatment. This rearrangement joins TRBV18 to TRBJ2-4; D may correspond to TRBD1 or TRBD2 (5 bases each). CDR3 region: CASSPGQGAYF. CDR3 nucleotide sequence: TGTGCCAGCTCACCAGGGCAGGGAGCCTACTTC.